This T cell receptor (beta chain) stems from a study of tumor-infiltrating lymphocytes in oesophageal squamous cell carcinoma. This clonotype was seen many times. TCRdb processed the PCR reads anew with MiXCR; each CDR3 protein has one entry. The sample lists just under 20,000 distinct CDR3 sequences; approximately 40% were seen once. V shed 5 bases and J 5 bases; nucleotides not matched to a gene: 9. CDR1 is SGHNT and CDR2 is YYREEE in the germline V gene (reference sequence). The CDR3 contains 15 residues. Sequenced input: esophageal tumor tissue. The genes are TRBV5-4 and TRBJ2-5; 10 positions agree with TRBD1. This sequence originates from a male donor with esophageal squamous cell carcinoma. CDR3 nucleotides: TGTGCCAGCAGTTCTACCGGGACAGGGGAGGAGACCCAGTACTTC. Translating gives CASSSTGTGEETQYF.